This T cell receptor (beta chain) was recovered during a study of CD8+ T cells in alopecia areata. Study-wide background: By percentage of affected scalp area, the severity of treated patients was scored. Broader study findings: Scalp clonality dropped significantly under tofacitinib, as did expanded CD8+ top-100 clones.

The treatment: oral pan-JAK inhibitor, 5-10 mg twice daily. The investigators collected lesional scalp punch biopsies and peripheral blood from alopecia areata patients. Extracted RNA was reverse transcribed into cDNA, the sequencing template. Sequencing used immunoSEQ multiplex PCR; TCRdb keeps in-frame clones, though not all of them. The profile shows about 120,000 clones, around 56% of them singletons. As concerns this clone: Antigen unknown.

In germline, CDR1 is SQVTM, CDR2 ANQGSEA. This CDR3 comprises 13 residues. Losses at the gene ends were 4 bases for V and 6 bases for J; bases not matched to a gene: 9. The sequence came from a human donor with alopecia areata. The sequences come from CD4+ T cells sorted from blood, collected at week 4, from a patient treated with tofacitinib. This chain uses TRBV29-1 with TRBJ2-7; 7 bases align to TRBD2. The CDR3 nucleotides are TGCAGCGTTGGTACGGCGGGAGACGGCGAGCAGTACTTC. Its protein is CSVGTAGDGEQYF.